This is a list of T cell receptor beta chains from one sample in a study of T cells in localized non-small cell lung cancer. Measured with immunoSEQ multiplex PCR; TCRdb has only the in-frame clones, and not every one. The sample has about 19,000 clones; about 80% are singletons. The sequenced sample was peripheral blood, obtained before any cancer treatment. These receptor sequences come from a female donor at least 60 years old with stage I lung adenocarcinoma. The CDR3 runs from the conserved cysteine through the conserved F or W. A D gene is named only where the DNA matches it firmly. Rows may omit the clone size; those that give it use once, few, many or a size class.

d_gene	j_gene	abundance	v_gene	CDR3aa	CDR3nt
TRBD1	TRBJ1-3	NA	TRBV9	CASGGQGPGNTIYF	TGTGCCAGCGGCGGACAGGGACCTGGAAACACCATATATTTT
NA	TRBJ1-1	NA	TRBV29-1	CSVNQGWAFF	TGCAGCGTCAATCAGGGGTGGGCTTTCTTT
NA	TRBJ2-2	NA	TRBV9	CASSVAADGELFF	TGTGCCAGCAGCGTAGCGGCCGACGGGGAGCTGTTTTTT
NA	TRBJ2-1	NA	TRBV4-1	CASSQDFGQSANEQFF	TGCGCCAGCAGCCAAGATTTCGGACAGAGCGCCAATGAGCAGTTCTTC
NA	TRBJ1-4	NA	TRBV5-6	CASSLGRREKLFF	TGTGCCAGCAGCTTGGGTCGGCGGGAAAAACTGTTTTTT
NA	TRBJ1-1	once	TRBV11-3	CASSLDSANTEAFF	TGTGCCAGCAGCCTAGACAGCGCGAACACTGAAGCTTTCTTT
NA	TRBJ1-4	NA	TRBV27	CASSVFRSEKLFF	TGTGCCAGCAGTGTATTTAGAAGCGAAAAACTGTTTTTT
NA	TRBJ2-7	NA	TRBV4-1	CASSQGGIYEQYF	TGCGCCAGCAGCCAAGGAGGAATTTACGAGCAGTACTTC
NA	TRBJ2-3	few	TRBV11-3	CASSVTGTSNTQYF	TGTGCCAGCAGCGTGACCGGGACCAGTAATACGCAGTATTTT
NA	TRBJ1-5	NA	TRBV2	CASSDPRDSNQPQHF	TGTGCCAGCAGTGATCCACGGGATAGCAATCAGCCCCAGCATTTT
NA	TRBJ1-6	NA	TRBV7-9	CASSSSLYNSPLHF	TGTGCCAGCAGCAGTTCCCTCTATAATTCACCCCTCCACTTT
NA	TRBJ1-5	NA	TRBV5-1	CASSSTLDQPQHF	TGCGCCAGCAGCTCTACCCTGGATCAGCCCCAGCATTTT
NA	TRBJ1-6	medium-sized	TRBV13	CASSLGGRGTYNSPLHF	TGTGCCAGCAGCTTAGGAGGTAGAGGGACCTATAATTCACCCCTCCACTTT
NA	TRBJ1-1	NA	TRBV27	CASSLQGYTEAFF	TGTGCCAGCAGTTTACAAGGGTACACTGAAGCTTTCTTT
TRBD1	TRBJ1-5	once	TRBV19	CASSFGQGLGQPQHF	TGTGCCAGTAGTTTTGGACAGGGGCTCGGGCAGCCCCAGCATTTT
NA	TRBJ2-7	NA	TRBV5-8	CASSLGYYEQYF	TGTGCCAGCAGCTTGGGTTACTACGAGCAGTACTTC
NA	TRBJ2-5	NA	TRBV19	CASSRDQETQYF	TGTGCCAGTAGTAGGGACCAAGAGACCCAGTACTTC
NA	TRBJ1-2	NA	TRBV4-3	CASSQSRVRAVTGYTF	TGCGCCAGCAGCCAGTCTCGGGTTCGAGCTGTAACTGGCTACACCTTC
TRBD1	TRBJ1-2	NA	TRBV6-6	CASSYQGQGAYGYTF	TGTGCCAGCAGTTACCAAGGACAGGGGGCCTATGGCTACACCTTC
NA	TRBJ2-1	NA	TRBV11-3	CASSSPGRLNEQFF	TGTGCCAGCAGCTCCCCCGGCAGGCTCAATGAGCAGTTCTTC
NA	TRBJ2-5	NA	TRBV7-2	CASSFWASGETQYF	TGTGCCAGCAGCTTTTGGGCCAGCGGGGAGACCCAGTACTTC
NA	TRBJ1-1	NA	TRBV7-2	CASSWLSTGAFF	TGTGCCAGCAGCTGGCTTTCTACAGGAGCTTTCTTT
NA	TRBJ2-1	once	TRBV2	CASKGDIVNEQFF	TGTGCCAGCAAAGGGGACATCGTCAATGAGCAGTTCTTC
NA	TRBJ1-1	NA	TRBV5-1	CASSRSGTENTEAFF	TGCGCCAGCAGCCGATCCGGGACTGAGAACACTGAAGCTTTCTTT
NA	TRBJ2-1	NA	TRBV4-3	CASSIAVGRVGPQFF	TGCGCCAGCAGCATTGCCGTGGGAAGGGTCGGGCCGCAGTTCTTC
TRBD1	TRBJ2-7	few	TRBV27	CASRTSAGTGGYEQYF	TGTGCCAGCAGAACCTCCGCCGGGACAGGGGGCTACGAGCAGTACTTC
NA	TRBJ1-6	NA	TRBV4-1	CASSQDGGNSPLHF	TGCGCCAGCAGCCAAGATGGTGGAAATTCACCCCTCCACTTT
NA	TRBJ1-2	NA	TRBV5-1	CASSRGTETNYGYTF	TGCGCCAGCAGCCGCGGGACCGAGACTAACTATGGCTACACCTTC
NA	TRBJ2-4	NA	TRBV21-1	CASSTWGPLAAKNIQYF	TGTGCCAGCAGCACCTGGGGACCCTTGGCGGCCAAAAACATTCAGTACTTC
TRBD1	TRBJ1-2	NA	TRBV6-5	CASSPSTGRDGYTF	TGTGCCAGCAGTCCTTCGACAGGGAGGGATGGCTACACCTTC
TRBD2	TRBJ2-1	NA	TRBV7-3	CASSPGLAGGREQFF	TGTGCCAGCAGCCCCGGTCTAGCGGGGGGGCGAGAGCAGTTCTTC
NA	TRBJ1-5	NA	TRBV5-1	CASSFYPGSNQPQHF	TGCGCCAGCAGCTTTTACCCAGGGAGCAATCAGCCCCAGCATTTT
TRBD1	TRBJ1-5	NA	TRBV19	CATGDRGLTNQPQHF	TGTGCCACCGGGGACAGGGGGCTGACCAATCAGCCCCAGCATTTT
NA	TRBJ1-1	NA	TRBV11-1	CASSLAVRNTEAFF	TGTGCCAGCAGCTTAGCGGTCCGGAACACTGAAGCTTTCTTT
NA	TRBJ1-2	NA	TRBV6-5	CASSPRINYGYTF	TGTGCCAGCAGCCCTAGAATTAACTATGGCTACACCTTC
NA	TRBJ1-1	NA	TRBV4-1	CASSQNDGVGTEAFF	TGCGCCAGCAGCCAAAACGACGGGGTCGGCACTGAAGCTTTCTTT
NA	TRBJ2-7	NA	TRBV10-2	CASSFFSSYEQYF	TGCGCCAGCAGTTTTTTTAGCTCCTACGAGCAGTACTTC
TRBD1	TRBJ1-2	NA	TRBV6-5	CASSYSGTGGYGYTF	TGTGCCAGCAGTTACTCAGGAACAGGGGGTTATGGCTACACCTTC
NA	TRBJ1-2	NA	TRBV30	CAWTVSNYGYTF	TGTGCCTGGACAGTATCTAACTATGGCTACACCTTC
TRBD2	TRBJ2-1	NA	TRBV19	CASSIVAGIYNEQFF	TGTGCCAGTAGTATAGTAGCGGGGATTTACAATGAGCAGTTCTTC
TRBD1	TRBJ1-5	NA	TRBV7-9	CASSLGQGGQPQHF	TGTGCCAGCAGCTTAGGACAGGGTGGACAGCCCCAGCATTTT
NA	TRBJ1-1	once	TRBV18	CASSPPQVNTEAFF	TGTGCCAGCTCACCGCCGCAGGTGAACACTGAAGCTTTCTTT
TRBD2	TRBJ2-1	NA	TRBV2	CASGPRGGLDEQFF	TGTGCCAGCGGGCCGCGGGGGGGCCTCGATGAGCAGTTCTTC
NA	TRBJ2-7	few	TRBV21-1	CASSTPGVGCREQYF	TGTGCCAGCAGCACACCCGGGGTCGGATGTCGCGAGCAGTACTTC
TRBD1	TRBJ1-1	NA	TRBV6-5	CASSYSSSGGDTEAFF	TGTGCCAGCAGTTACTCGAGTTCAGGGGGGGACACTGAAGCTTTCTTT
NA	TRBJ1-2	NA	TRBV6-5	CASSFFPADGYTF	TGTGCCAGCAGTTTCTTCCCGGCGGATGGCTACACCTTC
NA	TRBJ1-2	once	TRBV21-1	CASSTLKRDGYTF	TGTGCCAGCAGCACTTTGAAAAGAGATGGCTACACCTTC
NA	TRBJ2-2	NA	TRBV2	CASRATQGTGELFF	TGTGCCAGCAGAGCGACGCAGGGCACCGGGGAGCTGTTTTTT
NA	TRBJ2-2	NA	TRBV9	CASSVDTGELFF	TGTGCCAGCAGCGTAGACACCGGGGAGCTGTTTTTT
TRBD1	TRBJ2-1	NA	TRBV7-8	CASSFRTGGTYNEQFF	TGTGCCAGCAGCTTTCGTACAGGGGGAACCTACAATGAGCAGTTCTTC
NA	TRBJ1-2	few	TRBV19	CASSYLMTGPISGYTF	TGTGCCAGTAGTTACTTGATGACAGGCCCTATTTCAGGCTACACCTTC
NA	TRBJ2-1	NA	TRBV2	CASSFGQYNEQFF	TGTGCCAGCAGCTTCGGACAGTACAATGAGCAGTTCTTC
TRBD2	TRBJ2-3	once	TRBV7-8	CASSPIRLAGSVDTQYF	TGTGCCAGCAGCCCGATCCGACTAGCGGGGAGTGTAGATACGCAGTATTTT
TRBD1	TRBJ2-7	NA	TRBV9	CASSKRQGADEQYF	TGTGCCAGCAGCAAGAGACAGGGGGCGGACGAGCAGTACTTC
NA	TRBJ1-2	NA	TRBV4-1	CASSQDITYGYTF	TGCGCCAGCAGCCAAGACATAACCTATGGCTACACCTTC